This T cell receptor beta chain was sequenced for a study of neurological immune-mediated disorders. The study's findings and limits: Neither clinical nor MRI features were associated with the multiple sclerosis repertoire cluster.

The CDR3 runs to 15 residues. The germline V gene encodes CDR1 DFQATT and CDR2 SNEGSKA (reference sequence). Trimming at V came to 5 bases and at J to 7 bases, leaving 10 bases not matched to a gene. At least ten counts were recorded for this clonotype. Its antigen is not identified. Via MiXCR, TCRdb re-called the 5' RACE reads, giving one row per CDR3 protein. This table holds 20,000 to 30,000 distinct CDR3 sequences, around 2.5% found once. The sequencing input was PBMCs. This sequence was found in a woman aged 45-65 years with multiple sclerosis. The V call is TRBV20-1, the J call TRBJ2-1; the match to TRBD2 covers 11 bases. Written as DNA, the CDR3 is TGCAGTGCTCAACATAGCGGGAGGGCCAGGAATGAGCAGTTCTTC. Amino acids: CSAQHSGRARNEQFF.